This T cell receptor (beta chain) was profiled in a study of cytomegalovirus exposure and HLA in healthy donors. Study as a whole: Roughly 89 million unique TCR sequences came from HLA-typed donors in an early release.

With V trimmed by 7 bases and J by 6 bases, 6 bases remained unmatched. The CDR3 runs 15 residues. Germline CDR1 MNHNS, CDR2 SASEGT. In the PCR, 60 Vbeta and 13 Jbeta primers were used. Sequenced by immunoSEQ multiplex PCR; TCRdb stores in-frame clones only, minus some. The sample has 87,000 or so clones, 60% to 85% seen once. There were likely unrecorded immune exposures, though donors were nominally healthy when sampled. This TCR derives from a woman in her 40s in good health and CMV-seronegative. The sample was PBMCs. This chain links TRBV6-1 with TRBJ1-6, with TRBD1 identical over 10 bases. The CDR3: CASNLRQGANSPLHF. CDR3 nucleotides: TGTGCCAGCAACCTTAGACAGGGGGCTAATTCACCCCTCCACTTT.